These T cell receptor beta chains were read from a single sample in a study of cytomegalovirus exposure and HLA in healthy donors. Profiling relied on immunoSEQ multiplex PCR, and the TCRdb table lists in-frame clones only, not all of them. The table shows about 160,000 clones, with more than 80% occurring only once. The sequencing sample was made of PBMCs. These receptors originate from a woman aged 18-29 years in good health and CMV-seropositive. CDR3s include the opening cysteine and the closing phenylalanine or tryptophan. D genes are given only for firm matches. Rows may omit the clone size; those that give it use once, few, many or a size class.

v_gene,abundance,len,d_gene,j_gene,CDR3nt,CDR3aa
TRBV7-9,NA,16,TRBD1,TRBJ1-2,TGTGCCAGCAGCTTAGAGGTTCTGGACAGGGGGCATGGCTACACCTTC,CASSLEVLDRGHGYTF
TRBV6-5,NA,15,TRBD1,TRBJ1-1,TGTGCCAGCAGTTTCCTAGGACAGGGGGCAAATGAAGCTTTCTTT,CASSFLGQGANEAFF
TRBV25-1,NA,16,TRBD1,TRBJ2-7,TGTGCCAGCAGTGAATTGAAATCAGGGGGACGGGACGAGCAGTACTTC,CASSELKSGGRDEQYF
TRBV28,NA,16,TRBD1,TRBJ1-5,TGTGCCAGCAGAGCTACCGGGACAGGGGGTATTCAGCCCCAGCATTTT,CASRATGTGGIQPQHF
TRBV5-1,NA,17,TRBD2,TRBJ2-2,TGCGCCAGCAGCCCCGGACTAGCGGGATCGGGCACCGGGGAGCTGTTTTTT,CASSPGLAGSGTGELFF
TRBV9,NA,14,TRBD2,TRBJ2-3,TGTGCCAGCAGTCGAGCGGGGGGCACAGATACGCAGTATTTT,CASSRAGGTDTQYF
TRBV4-1,NA,17,NA,TRBJ2-3,TGCGCCAGCAGCCCCACCCGGGGGGCTAGCGGTTCAGATACGCAGTATTTT,CASSPTRGASGSDTQYF
TRBV9,NA,15,NA,TRBJ2-7,TGTGCCAGCAGCGTAGGAGGGGGGGAAACCTACGAGCAGTACTTC,CASSVGGGETYEQYF
TRBV4-1,NA,14,NA,TRBJ2-2,TGCGCCAGCAGCCAAGATCCGGGGAACGTGGAGCTGTTTTTT,CASSQDPGNVELFF
TRBV6-5,NA,15,TRBD1,TRBJ1-1,TGTGCCAGCAGTTACTCGAAAGGGGGCTCCACTGAAGCTTTCTTT,CASSYSKGGSTEAFF
TRBV7-9,NA,13,TRBD2,TRBJ2-7,TGTGCCAGCAGTCTCCGGGGGGGTTACGAGCAGTACTTC,CASSLRGGYEQYF
TRBV30,NA,14,TRBD1,TRBJ1-2,TGTGCCTGGACCTCCGGGACAGGGGGGCTTGGCTACACCTTC,CAWTSGTGGLGYTF
TRBV18,NA,17,TRBD2,TRBJ2-1,TGTGCCAGCTCACCACCCCTAGCGGGAGGGCCGAGGGATGAGCAGTTCTTC,CASSPPLAGGPRDEQFF
TRBV5-1,NA,14,TRBD1,TRBJ1-5,TGCGCCAGCAGCCCGACAGGGGGCGGTCAGCCCCAGCATTTT,CASSPTGGGQPQHF
TRBV28,NA,13,NA,TRBJ1-3,TGTGCCAGCAGTTTCGGTAGCGGAAACACCATATATTTT,CASSFGSGNTIYF
TRBV7-9,few,16,NA,TRBJ1-4,TGTGCCAGCAGCTCGCTAGTGAGGGCTGGTAATGAAAAACTGTTTTTT,CASSSLVRAGNEKLFF
TRBV11-2,NA,15,NA,TRBJ2-2,TGTGCCAGCAGCCCGTGGACTTTGAACACCGGGGAGCTGTTTTTT,CASSPWTLNTGELFF
TRBV10-3,NA,15,TRBD2,TRBJ2-3,TGTGCCACTGTCGAGGCGGGAGGGAGCACAGATACGCAGTATTTT,CATVEAGGSTDTQYF
TRBV27,NA,14,NA,TRBJ2-2,TGTGCCAGCAGTTCGGGGGGCAGTACCGGGGAGCTGTTTTTT,CASSSGGSTGELFF
TRBV9,NA,17,TRBD1,TRBJ1-2,TGTGCCAGCAGCGTAGCTGGTGGCCCAGGGGGCAGCTATGGCTACACCTTC,CASSVAGGPGGSYGYTF